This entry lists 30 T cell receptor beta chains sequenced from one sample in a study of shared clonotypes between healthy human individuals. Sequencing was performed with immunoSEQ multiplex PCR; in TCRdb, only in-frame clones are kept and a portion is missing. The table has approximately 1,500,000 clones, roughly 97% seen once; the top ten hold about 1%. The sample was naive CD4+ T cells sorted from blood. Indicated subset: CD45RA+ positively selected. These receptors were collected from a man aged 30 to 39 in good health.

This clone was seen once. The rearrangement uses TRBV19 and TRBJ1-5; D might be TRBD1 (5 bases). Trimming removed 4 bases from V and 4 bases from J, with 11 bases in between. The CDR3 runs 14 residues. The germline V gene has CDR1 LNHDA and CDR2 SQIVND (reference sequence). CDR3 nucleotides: TGTGCCAGTAGTACTAGATGGGGGAATCAGCCCCAGCATTTT. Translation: CASSTRWGNQPQHF.

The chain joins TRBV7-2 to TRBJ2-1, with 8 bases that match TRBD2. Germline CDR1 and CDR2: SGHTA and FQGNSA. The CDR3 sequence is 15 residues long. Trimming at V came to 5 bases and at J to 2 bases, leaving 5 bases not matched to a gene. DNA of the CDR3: TGTGCCAGCAGCCAGGGACTAGATCCCTACAATGAGCAGTTCTTC. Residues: CASSQGLDPYNEQFF.

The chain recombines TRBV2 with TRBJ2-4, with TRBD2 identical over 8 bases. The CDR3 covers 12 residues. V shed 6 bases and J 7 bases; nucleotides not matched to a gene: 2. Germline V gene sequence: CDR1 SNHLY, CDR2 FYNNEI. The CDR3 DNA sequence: TGTGCCAGCAGAGCGGGGGTGAACATTCAGTACTTC. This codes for CASRAGVNIQYF.

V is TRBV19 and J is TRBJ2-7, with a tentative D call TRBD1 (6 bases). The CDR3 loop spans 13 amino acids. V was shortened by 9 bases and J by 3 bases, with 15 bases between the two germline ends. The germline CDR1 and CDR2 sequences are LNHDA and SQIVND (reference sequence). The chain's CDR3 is CASRRQANYEQYF. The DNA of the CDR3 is TGTGCCAGCCGAAGACAGGCCAACTACGAGCAGTACTTC. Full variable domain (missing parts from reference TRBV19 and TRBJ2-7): DGGITQSPKYLFRKEGQNVTLSCEQNLNHDAMYWYRQDPGQGLRLIYYSQIVNDFQKGDIAEGYSVSREKKESFPLTVTSAQKNPTAFYLCASRRQANYEQYFGPGTRLTVT.

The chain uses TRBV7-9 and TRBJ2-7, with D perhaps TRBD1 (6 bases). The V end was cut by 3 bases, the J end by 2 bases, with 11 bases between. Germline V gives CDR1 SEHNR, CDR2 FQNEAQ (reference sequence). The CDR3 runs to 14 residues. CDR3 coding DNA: TGTGCCAGCAGCTTTGGGACACTCGCCTACGAGCAGTACTTC. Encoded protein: CASSFGTLAYEQYF.

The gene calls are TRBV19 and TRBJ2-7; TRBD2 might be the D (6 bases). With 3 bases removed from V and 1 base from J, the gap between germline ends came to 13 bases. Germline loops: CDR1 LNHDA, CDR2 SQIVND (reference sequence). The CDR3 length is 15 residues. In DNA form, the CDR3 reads TGTGCCAGTAGTATCGGCGGGGTAATTTCCTACGAGCAGTACTTC. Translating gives CASSIGGVISYEQYF.

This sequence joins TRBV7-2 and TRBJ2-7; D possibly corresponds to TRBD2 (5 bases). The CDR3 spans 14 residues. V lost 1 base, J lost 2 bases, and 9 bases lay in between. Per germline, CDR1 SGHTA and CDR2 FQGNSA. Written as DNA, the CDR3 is TGTGCCAGCAGCTTAGAGTCGCGGGCCTACGAGCAGTACTTC. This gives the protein CASSLESRAYEQYF.

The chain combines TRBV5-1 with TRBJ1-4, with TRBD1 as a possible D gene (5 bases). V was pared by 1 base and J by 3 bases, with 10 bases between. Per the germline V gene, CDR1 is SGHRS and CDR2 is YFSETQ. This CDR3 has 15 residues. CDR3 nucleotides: TGCGCCAGCAGCTTGCGGGGACGGCCTAATGAAAAACTGTTTTTT. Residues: CASSLRGRPNEKLFF.

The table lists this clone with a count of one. CDR3 sequence (DNA): TGTGCCAGCAGTGACAGGGGAACTAACTATGGCTACACCTTC. Its translation: CASSDRGTNYGYTF. The genes are TRBV2 and TRBJ1-2; D may be TRBD1 (6 bases). The V and J ends lost 3 bases and 0 bases respectively, with 8 bases between them. CDR1 is SNHLY and CDR2 is FYNNEI in the germline V gene. This CDR3 region has 14 residues.

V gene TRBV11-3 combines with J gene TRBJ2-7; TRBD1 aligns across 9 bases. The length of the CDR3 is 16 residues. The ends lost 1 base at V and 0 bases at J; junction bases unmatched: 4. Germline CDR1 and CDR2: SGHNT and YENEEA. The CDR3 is CASSLGGQGISYEQYF. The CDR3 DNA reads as TGTGCCAGCAGCTTAGGCGGACAGGGGATCTCCTACGAGCAGTACTTC.

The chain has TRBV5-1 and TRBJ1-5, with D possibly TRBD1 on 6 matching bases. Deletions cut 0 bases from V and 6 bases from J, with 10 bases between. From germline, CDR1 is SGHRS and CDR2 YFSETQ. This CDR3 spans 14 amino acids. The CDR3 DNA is TGCGCCAGCAGCTTGGGGGGGCCGGGTCAGCCCCAGCATTTT. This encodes CASSLGGPGQPQHF.

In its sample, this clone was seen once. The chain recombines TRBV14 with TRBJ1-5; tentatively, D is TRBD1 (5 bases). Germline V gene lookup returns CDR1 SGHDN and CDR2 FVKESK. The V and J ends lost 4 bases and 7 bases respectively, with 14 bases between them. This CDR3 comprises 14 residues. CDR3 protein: CASSPTGTQQPQHF. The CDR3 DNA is TGTGCCAGCAGCCCAACAGGAACGCAACAGCCCCAGCATTTT.

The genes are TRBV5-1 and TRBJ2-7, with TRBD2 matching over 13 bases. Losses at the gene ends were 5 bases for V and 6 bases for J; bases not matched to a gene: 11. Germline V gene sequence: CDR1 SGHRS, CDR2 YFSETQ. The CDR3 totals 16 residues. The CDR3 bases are TGCGCCAGCAGTTCCGGACTAGCGGGAGTTTTAGGCGAGCAGTACTTC. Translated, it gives CASSSGLAGVLGEQYF.

CDR3 sequence: CASTRDRAETQYF. Written as DNA, the CDR3 is TGCGCCAGCACTAGGGACCGAGCGGAGACCCAGTACTTC. This sequence joins TRBV5-1 and TRBJ2-5; TRBD1 or TRBD2 may be the D gene (5 bases each). Germline V lookup: CDR1 SGHRS, CDR2 YFSETQ. The CDR3 length is 13 residues. V was cut by 6 bases and J by 5 bases, with 14 bases left in between.

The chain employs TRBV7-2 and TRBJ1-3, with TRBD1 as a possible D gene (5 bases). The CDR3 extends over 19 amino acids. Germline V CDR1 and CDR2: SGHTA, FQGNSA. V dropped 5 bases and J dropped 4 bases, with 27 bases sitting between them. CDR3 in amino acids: CASSERGATAAAVGNTIYF. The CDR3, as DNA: TGTGCCAGCAGCGAGAGGGGTGCGACGGCCGCCGCGGTCGGAAACACCATATATTTT.

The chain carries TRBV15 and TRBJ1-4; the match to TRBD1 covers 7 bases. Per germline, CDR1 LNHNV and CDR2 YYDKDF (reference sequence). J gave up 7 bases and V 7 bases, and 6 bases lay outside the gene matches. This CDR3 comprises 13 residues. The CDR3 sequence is CATTRDSGEKLFF. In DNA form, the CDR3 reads TGTGCCACCACCCGGGACAGTGGTGAAAAACTGTTTTTT.

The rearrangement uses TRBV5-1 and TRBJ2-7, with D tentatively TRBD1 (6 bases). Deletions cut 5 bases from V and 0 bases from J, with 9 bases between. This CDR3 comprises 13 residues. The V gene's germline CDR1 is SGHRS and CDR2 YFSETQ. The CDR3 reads CASSAQGSYEQYF. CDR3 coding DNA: TGCGCCAGCAGTGCACAGGGCTCCTACGAGCAGTACTTC.

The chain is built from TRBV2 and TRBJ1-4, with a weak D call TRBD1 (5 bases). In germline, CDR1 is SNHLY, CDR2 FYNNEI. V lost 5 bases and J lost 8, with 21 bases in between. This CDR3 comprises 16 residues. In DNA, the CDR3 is TGTGCCAGCAGTAGAGTGGGGCAGTATATATTCGAAAAACTGTTTTTT. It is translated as CASSRVGQYIFEKLFF.

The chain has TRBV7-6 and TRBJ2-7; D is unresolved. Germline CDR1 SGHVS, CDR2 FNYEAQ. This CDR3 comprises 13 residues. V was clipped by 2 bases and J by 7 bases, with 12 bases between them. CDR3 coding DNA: TGTGCCAGCAGCTTATTTACCAGAAAAGAGCAGTACTTC. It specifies CASSLFTRKEQYF.

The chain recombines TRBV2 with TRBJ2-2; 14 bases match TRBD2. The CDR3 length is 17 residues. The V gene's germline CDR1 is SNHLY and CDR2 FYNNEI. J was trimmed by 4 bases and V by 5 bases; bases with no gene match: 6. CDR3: CASSRGLAGAGTGELFF. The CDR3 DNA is TGTGCCAGCAGTAGGGGACTAGCGGGAGCGGGCACCGGGGAGCTGTTTTTT.

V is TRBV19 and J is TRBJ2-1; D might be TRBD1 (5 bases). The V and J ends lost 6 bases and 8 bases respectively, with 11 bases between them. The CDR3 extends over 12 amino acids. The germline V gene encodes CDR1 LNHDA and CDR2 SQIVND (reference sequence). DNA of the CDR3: TGTGCCAGTAGCAGGGTCCGGGATGAGCAGTTCTTC. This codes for CASSRVRDEQFF.

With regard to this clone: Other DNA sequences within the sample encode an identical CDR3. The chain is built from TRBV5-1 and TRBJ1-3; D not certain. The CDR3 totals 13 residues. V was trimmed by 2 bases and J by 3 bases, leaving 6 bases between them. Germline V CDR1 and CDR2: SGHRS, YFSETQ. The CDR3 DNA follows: TGCGCCAGCAGCTTACCCGGTGGAAACACCATATATTTT. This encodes CASSLPGGNTIYF. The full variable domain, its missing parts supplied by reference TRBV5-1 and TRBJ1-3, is KAGVTQTPRYLIKTRGQQVTLSCSPISGHRSVSWYQQTPGQGLQFLFEYFSETQRNKGNFPGRFSGRQFSNSRSEMNVSTLELGDSALYLCASSLPGGNTIYFGEGSWLTVV.

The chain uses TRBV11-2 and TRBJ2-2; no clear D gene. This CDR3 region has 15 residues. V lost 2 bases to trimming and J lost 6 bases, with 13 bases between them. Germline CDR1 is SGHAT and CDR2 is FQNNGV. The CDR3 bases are TGTGCCAGCAGCTTACCCAGTTTCATCTCCGGGGAGCTGTTTTTT. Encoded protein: CASSLPSFISGELFF.

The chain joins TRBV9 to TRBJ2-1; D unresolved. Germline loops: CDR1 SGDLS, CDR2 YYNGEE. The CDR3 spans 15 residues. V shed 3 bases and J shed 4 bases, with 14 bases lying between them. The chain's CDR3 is CASSADSWAYNEQFF. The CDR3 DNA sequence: TGTGCCAGCAGCGCCGACTCATGGGCTTACAATGAGCAGTTCTTC. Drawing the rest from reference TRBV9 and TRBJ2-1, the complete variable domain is DSGVTQTPKHLITATGQRVTLRCSPRSGDLSVYWYQQSLDQGLQFLIQYYNGEERAKGNILERFSAQQFPDLHSELNLSSLELGDSALYFCASSADSWAYNEQFFGPGTRLTVL.

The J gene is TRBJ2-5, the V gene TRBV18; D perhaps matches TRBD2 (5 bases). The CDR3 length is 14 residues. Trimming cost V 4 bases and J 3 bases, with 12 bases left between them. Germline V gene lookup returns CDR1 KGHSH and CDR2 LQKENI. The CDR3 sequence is CASSQRTSEETQYF. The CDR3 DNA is TGTGCCAGCTCACAGCGGACCTCAGAAGAGACCCAGTACTTC.

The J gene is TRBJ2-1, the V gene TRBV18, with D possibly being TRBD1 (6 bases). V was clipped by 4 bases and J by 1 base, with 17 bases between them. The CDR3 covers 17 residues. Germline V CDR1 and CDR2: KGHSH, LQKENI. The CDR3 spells CASSRLGGLGSYNEQFF. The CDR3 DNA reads TGTGCCAGCTCACGTCTAGGGGGATTGGGTTCCTACAATGAGCAGTTCTTC.

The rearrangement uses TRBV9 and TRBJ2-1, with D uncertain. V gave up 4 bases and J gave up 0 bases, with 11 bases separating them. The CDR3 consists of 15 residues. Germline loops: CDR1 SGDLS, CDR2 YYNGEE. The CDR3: CASSFQDGSYNEQFF. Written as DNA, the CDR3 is TGTGCCAGCAGCTTCCAGGACGGCTCCTACAATGAGCAGTTCTTC.

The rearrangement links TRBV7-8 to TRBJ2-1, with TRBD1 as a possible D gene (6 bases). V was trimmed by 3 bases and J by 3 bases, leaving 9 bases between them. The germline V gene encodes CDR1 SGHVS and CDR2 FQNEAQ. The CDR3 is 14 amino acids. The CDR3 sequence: CASSFGQLYNEQFF. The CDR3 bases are TGTGCCAGCAGCTTCGGACAGCTCTACAATGAGCAGTTCTTC.

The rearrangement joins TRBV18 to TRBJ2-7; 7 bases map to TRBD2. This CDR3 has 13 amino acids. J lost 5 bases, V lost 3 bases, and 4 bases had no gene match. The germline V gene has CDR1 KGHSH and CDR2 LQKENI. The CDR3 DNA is TGTGCCAGCTCACCCCCGACTAGCCACGAGCAGTACTTC. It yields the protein CASSPPTSHEQYF.

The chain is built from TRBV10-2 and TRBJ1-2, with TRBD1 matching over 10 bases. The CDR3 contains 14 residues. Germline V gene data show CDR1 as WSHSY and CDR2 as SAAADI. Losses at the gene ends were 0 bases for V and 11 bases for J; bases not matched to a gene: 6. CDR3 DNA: TGCGCCAGCAGTGAGTCCTGGACAGGGGGAGGTTACACCTTC. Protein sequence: CASSESWTGGGYTF.